This T cell receptor (beta chain) was documented in a study of shared clonotypes between healthy human individuals. Background on the study: Donors consisted of a couple of women and a few men between 18 and 49. Study-level points and caveats: Roughly 5% of naive CD4 clonotypes were common to several donors.

In the case of this clone: Its target is unknown.

The J segment lost 2 bases and the V segment lost 1 base, leaving 7 bases of the junction unmatched. This CDR3 has 17 residues. Germline lookup yields CDR1 SGHNT and CDR2 YENEEA. Here immunoSEQ multiplex PCR was the method, and the copy in TCRdb shows in-frame clones only, minus some. The repertoire holds under 1,100,000 clones, with roughly 80% as singletons. The study enrolled healthy HIV-negative adults without recent acute infections or vaccinations as donors. The authors divided CD4+ cells into CD45RA+ naive and CD45RA-negative memory subsets. The chain uses TRBV11-3 and TRBJ2-2; 7 positions match TRBD1. Sequencing was done on a sample of memory CD4+ T cells sorted from blood. Subset denoted: CD45RA-negative fraction. The sequence was obtained from a young man in good health. The CDR3 protein is CASSLGMGQINTGELFF. The CDR3 DNA reads as TGTGCCAGCAGCTTAGGGATGGGACAGATTAACACCGGGGAGCTGTTTTTT.